Sequencing of this TCR beta chain was carried out in a study of T cell responses to AZD1222 COVID-19 vaccine. This clone was observed once. TCRdb keeps only in-frame clones here, not all; method: immunoSEQ multiplex PCR. The sample consists of some 89,000 clones, roughly 88% of them appearing once. Looked up from germline, CDR1 is MDHEN and CDR2 is SYDVKM. V lost 11 bases to trimming and J lost 0 bases, with 20 bases between them. The CDR3 runs 15 residues. The gene calls are TRBV28 and TRBJ2-7; possible D gene TRBD1, 6 bases. The sample in question was peripheral blood, obtained on day 0 of MenACWY control vaccination. This sequence was found in an adult in good health. This CDR3 is CASHRTAAGSYEQYF. DNA of the CDR3: TGTGCCTCACACCGGACAGCTGCTGGCTCCTACGAGCAGTACTTC.